Below, one T cell receptor beta chain is given with its context. Measured with immunoSEQ multiplex PCR; TCRdb has only the in-frame clones, and not every one. The sample records about 16,000 clones, approximately 86% being singletons. The data were obtained in a study of blood T cell repertoires in COVID-19. Study as a whole: Researchers got acute and convalescent COVID-19 samples from the United States, Italy and Spain. T cells, B-cell-depleted T cells, or PBMCs supplied cDNA or gDNA.

CDR3 length: 13 residues. Per the germline V gene, CDR1 is SGHTS and CDR2 is YDEGEE. V was clipped by 7 bases and J by 1 base, with 11 bases between them. The clonotype comes from a human donor in a cohort sampled during active COVID-19. This sequence joins TRBV5-8 and TRBJ1-1; no firm D call. Specimen: peripheral blood. In nucleotides, the CDR3 is TGTGCCAGCCTTCTAACAGCGAACACTGAAGCTTTCTTT. It translates to CASLLTANTEAFF.